A single TCR beta chain is shown here with its context. Indicated time point: pretreatment peripheral blood. Between 1 and 8 samples, pretreatment and on-treatment, were given by each patient. This sample was taken from a study of PD-L1 blockade in urothelial cancer. Overall study: When blood samples were assessed, the median T cell count was 120,000 to 150,000.

Deletions cut 5 bases from V and 5 bases from J, with 16 bases between. CDR3 size: 15 residues. Germline CDR1 reads SGHAT; CDR2 reads FQNNGV. Spiked synthetic TCR analogs estimated absolute template abundance per PCR. The table came from immunoSEQ multiplex PCR; TCRdb's copy has only in-frame clones and leaves some out. The sample lists tens of thousands of clones, over 65% occurring once. This receptor was identified in a man in his forties or fifties with urothelial cancer. The material was PBMCs, obtained around atezolizumab (anti-PD-L1) treatment. The chain has TRBV11-2 and TRBJ1-5; D possibly corresponds to TRBD1 (6 bases). CDR3 DNA sequence: TGTGCCAGCAGCCGGACCCAGGGGCGGGATCAGCCCCAGCATTTT. This sequence encodes CASSRTQGRDQPQHF.